The rows below give T cell receptor beta chains drawn from one sample of a study of CD8 T cells in ankylosing spondylitis. TCRdb reprocessed the 5' RACE reads via MiXCR and lists one record per CDR3 protein. This sample has about 500,000 distinct CDR3 sequences, with approximately 12% found just once. The specimen sequenced was blood, either unsorted or a sorted T cell fraction (not recorded which). All receptors derive from a male donor with ankylosing spondylitis. Both conserved end residues are part of each CDR3. A D gene is named only where the DNA matches it firmly. Clone size appears in some rows only: once, few, many, or a class for an expanded clone.

J	V	size	D	CDR3	DNA
TRBJ2-3	TRBV12-3/TRBV12-4	many	TRBD2	CASSHSGSADTQYF	TGTGCCAGCAGTCACAGCGGGAGTGCAGATACGCAGTATTTT
TRBJ2-1	TRBV29-1	many	.	CSGREQNNEQFF	TGCAGCGGGCGGGAACAGAACAATGAGCAGTTCTTC
TRBJ2-5	TRBV20-1	.	.	CSAQPGTRGSQETQYF	TGCAGTGCCCAACCGGGCACTCGTGGATCCCAAGAGACCCAGTACTTC
TRBJ2-3	TRBV20-1	.	.	CSARQRITDTQYF	TGCAGTGCTAGACAGAGGATCACAGATACGCAGTATTTT
TRBJ2-6	TRBV6-1	.	.	CASSDGNSGANVLTF	TGTGCCAGCAGTGACGGTAACTCTGGGGCCAACGTCCTGACTTTC
TRBJ1-2	TRBV27	few	.	CASSYQGSYGYTF	TGTGCCAGCAGTTATCAGGGGAGCTATGGCTACACCTTC
TRBJ2-4	TRBV20-1	few	.	CSARAGKYF	TGCAGTGCTAGAGCGGGAAAGTACTTC
TRBJ2-1	TRBV12-3/TRBV12-4	few	TRBD2	CASSRFAGGPYNEQFF	TGTGCCAGCAGCCGCTTTGCGGGGGGGCCCTACAATGAGCAGTTCTTC
TRBJ1-4	TRBV20-1	.	.	CSARAGNIKF	TGCAGTGCTAGAGCTGGAAACATTAAGTTT
TRBJ2-1	TRBV12-3/TRBV12-4	many	TRBD2	CASSLQSGRAYNEQFF	TGTGCCAGCAGCCTCCAAAGCGGGAGGGCCTACAATGAGCAGTTCTTC
TRBJ2-1	TRBV2	once	TRBD2	CASRAVGVLAGGSVRF	TGTGCCAGCAGGGCCGTGGGGGTACTAGCGGGAGGCTCGGTTCGCTTC
TRBJ2-1	TRBV10-2	.	TRBD2	CASGAGPYNEQFF	TGCGCCAGCGGAGCGGGGCCCTACAATGAGCAGTTCTTC
TRBJ2-5	TRBV20-1	few	TRBD2	CSSPGGSGTQETQYF	TGCAGTTCCCCCGGGGGTAGCGGGACGCAAGAGACCCAGTACTTC